A selection of T cell receptor beta chains follows, all from one sample in a study of T cell responses to AZD1222 COVID-19 vaccine. TCRdb's copy holds only in-frame clones and misses some; the assay was immunoSEQ multiplex PCR. This table has around 140,000 clones, 75% to 90% appearing once. Here the sequenced sample was peripheral blood, taken on day 0 of AZD1222 vaccination. Receptor source: an adult in good health. The CDR3 runs from the conserved cysteine through the conserved F or W. D genes are given only for firm matches. Clone size is shown for a subset of rows, as once, few, many or a class of expanded clone.

abundance	v_gene	j_gene	d_gene	CDR3nt	CDR3aa
.	TRBV3-1/TRBV3-2	TRBJ1-2	.	TGTGCCAGCAGAATCGGCGTGGGCAGCTATGGCTACACCTTC	CASRIGVGSYGYTF
once	TRBV2	TRBJ2-3	.	TGTGCCAGCAGTCCAGACCTCACAGATACGCAGTATTTT	CASSPDLTDTQYF
.	TRBV27	TRBJ1-1	.	TGTGCCAGCAGTTTGTATGCGAACACTGAAGCTTTCTTT	CASSLYANTEAFF
.	TRBV3-1/TRBV3-2	TRBJ2-5	.	TGTGCCAGCAGCCACATATTCCAAGAGACCCAGTACTTC	CASSHIFQETQYF
.	TRBV30	TRBJ1-1	.	TGTGCATTCCAGTATAGTTCCAACACTGAAGCTTTCTTT	CAFQYSSNTEAFF
.	TRBV19	TRBJ1-1	TRBD1	TGTGCCAGTAGTATAGATCTGTCACAGGGGGCCTCTGAAGCTTTCTTT	CASSIDLSQGASEAFF
.	TRBV10-3	TRBJ2-7	TRBD2	TGTGCCACGCGGGGACTAGCGGGACCCAAACTCTACGAGCAGTACTTC	CATRGLAGPKLYEQYF
.	TRBV9	TRBJ1-2	.	TGTGCCAGCAGCGTGGACACAGAGGCCACTAACTATGGCTACACCTTC	CASSVDTEATNYGYTF
.	TRBV30	TRBJ1-6	.	TGTGCCTGGAGGCCCCGGACAAGGGATAATTCACCCCTCCACTTT	CAWRPRTRDNSPLHF
once	TRBV28	TRBJ2-2	.	TGTGCCAGCAGTTCGACAGGAGAAAACACCGGGGAGCTGTTTTTT	CASSSTGENTGELFF
.	TRBV24-1	TRBJ1-1	TRBD1	TGTGCCACCAGCCGGGACAGGGCTGCTGAAGCTTTCTTT	CATSRDRAAEAFF
.	TRBV3-1/TRBV3-2	TRBJ2-7	TRBD1	TGTGCCAGCAGCCAAGTCCCGGGACAGGGGACCTACGAGCAGTACTTC	CASSQVPGQGTYEQYF
.	TRBV4-1	TRBJ1-2	.	TGCGCCAGCAGCCAAGGCGGCAGCTACTATGGCTACACCTTC	CASSQGGSYYGYTF
.	TRBV10-2	TRBJ1-4	.	TGCGCCACTGAGAGTGGGGATAATGAAAAACTGTTTTTT	CATESGDNEKLFF
.	TRBV5-6	TRBJ1-6	TRBD1	TGTGCCAGCAGATCGACAGGGTCACCCCTCCACTTT	CASRSTGSPLHF
.	TRBV5-6	TRBJ2-3	.	TGTGCCAGCAGCTGGGATGGGGGCAGCACAGATACGCAGTATTTT	CASSWDGGSTDTQYF
.	TRBV5-6	TRBJ2-1	TRBD2	TGTGCCAGCAGCTCTTTGGGCGAGCGGGAGAGTGAGCAGTTCTTC	CASSSLGERESEQFF
.	TRBV2	TRBJ1-2	.	TGTGCCAGCAGTGAAGGTCTCAACGTCTATGGCTACACCTTC	CASSEGLNVYGYTF
.	TRBV5-1	TRBJ2-7	.	TGCGCCAGCAGCTCCCCCGAGGGCCTCGGATACGAGCAGTACTTC	CASSSPEGLGYEQYF
.	TRBV19	TRBJ1-4	.	TGTGCCAGTAGTATCCGATTTGCAACTAATGAAAAACTGTTTTTT	CASSIRFATNEKLFF
.	TRBV6-4	TRBJ1-6	TRBD1	TGTGCCAGCAGTGCAACAGGGGGCCCCTATAATTCACCCCTCCACTTT	CASSATGGPYNSPLHF
once	TRBV28	TRBJ1-5	.	TGTGCCAGCAGCCCCCACGCGTTTCAGCCCCAGCATTTT	CASSPHAFQPQHF
.	TRBV7-9	TRBJ1-1	.	TGTGCCACACAGGGTCTGTTCATGAACACTGAAGCTTTCTTT	CATQGLFMNTEAFF
.	TRBV10-1	TRBJ2-2	TRBD1	TGCGCCAGCACCTCAGGGGGCGCGGACACCGGGGAGCTGTTTTTT	CASTSGGADTGELFF
.	TRBV6-2/TRBV6-3	TRBJ2-7	.	TGTGCCAGCAGTTACTCAGGAGGCTACGGGGCGCAGTACTTC	CASSYSGGYGAQYF
.	TRBV27	TRBJ2-7	.	TGTGCCAGCAGTCCGAGGGAGCTACCGGGAGAGCAGTACTTC	CASSPRELPGEQYF
.	TRBV28	TRBJ2-3	.	TGTGCCAGCGGACTTAGTACCCCAGATACGCAGTATTTT	CASGLSTPDTQYF
.	TRBV29-1	TRBJ1-2	.	TGCAGCGTTGAGAGGGGGACCGGGACAACCAGATGGGACTATGGCTACACCTTC	CSVERGTGTTRWDYGYTF
.	TRBV2	TRBJ2-2	TRBD2	TGTGCCAGCAGTGGGACTAGCGGGAGGCGGGCCGGGGAGCTGTTTTTT	CASSGTSGRRAGELFF
.	TRBV12-5	TRBJ1-1	.	TGTGCTAGTGGCCCTACCCGGACACCTTGGAGCACTGAAGCTTTCTTT	CASGPTRTPWSTEAFF
.	TRBV28	TRBJ1-6	.	TGTGCCAGCAAAGGGGGGAGTTCACCCCTCCACTTT	CASKGGSSPLHF
.	TRBV3-1/TRBV3-2	TRBJ1-5	.	TGTGCCAGCAGCCAGGGGGGCCATCAGCCCCAGCATTTT	CASSQGGHQPQHF
.	TRBV5-1	TRBJ2-2	.	TGCGCCAACAGCTACTTCCGCGGCACCGGGGAGCTGTTTTTT	CANSYFRGTGELFF
.	TRBV18	TRBJ2-3	TRBD1	TGTGCCAGCTCGTACAGGGGAGAAAGGACAGATACGCAGTATTTT	CASSYRGERTDTQYF
.	TRBV3-1/TRBV3-2	TRBJ2-1	TRBD1	TGTGCCAGCAGACCTACAGGGGGTGTAACCTCCTACAATGAGCAGTTCTTC	CASRPTGGVTSYNEQFF
.	TRBV3-1/TRBV3-2	TRBJ2-7	.	TGTGCCAGCAGCCACTCGGCGGAGTTCCGCGAGCAGTACTTC	CASSHSAEFREQYF
once	TRBV12-3/TRBV12-4	TRBJ1-1	.	TGTGCCAGCAGTTTTTACCAGAACACTGAAGCTTTCTTT	CASSFYQNTEAFF
.	TRBV18	TRBJ2-2	.	TGTGCCAGCTCACCTCAGGACTCCTCCGGGGAGCTGTTTTTT	CASSPQDSSGELFF
.	TRBV28	TRBJ1-5	TRBD1	TGTGCCAGCAGTTTAGGGACAGGGCGCAATCAGCCCCAGCATTTT	CASSLGTGRNQPQHF
.	TRBV19	TRBJ2-3	.	TGTGCCAGTAGTAAGAGGCAGGGAGGCACAGATACGCAGTATTTT	CASSKRQGGTDTQYF